This T cell receptor beta chain was sequenced during a study of shared clonotypes between healthy human individuals (TCRdb year 2020). Describing the broader study: The cohort included three men and a couple of women between 18 and 49 years of age. For each donor, three plates each were used for CD4 naive and CD4 memory, two plates were used for CD8 naive, and one plate was used for CD8 memory. To estimate repertoire size and how much clonotypes are shared between individuals, the study performed deep sequencing of blood TCR repertoires from a few healthy adults. To increase sequencing depth and limit assay-specific biases, TCR repertoire library preparation and sequencing were carried out by different laboratories using diverse techniques. Between about 0.85 and 10 billion PBMCs per donor were obtained by leukapheresis.

TCR CDR3 regions were amplified from genomic DNA by multiplex PCR using the deep immunoSEQ assay. Genomic DNA extracted from each cell subset was distributed evenly over all wells of several immunoSEQ 96-well plates, and each plate served as one replicate. For sorted subsets, roughly 200 ng of genomic DNA, equivalent to some 30,000 T cell genomes, went into each replicate PCR. The purified libraries were quantified using a Qubit 3.0 fluorometer, sized with a Bioanalyzer 2100, and then quantified again using the KAPA Library Quantification kit. Every immunoSEQ 96-well plate was sequenced on a separate single-read 150-cycle Illumina NextSeq 550 flow cell. Under the source paper's analysis protocol: Because the immunoSEQ output included only junctional sequences and no quality scores, the filtering could not be the same as the filtering used for full-length reads. Sequences were annotated with PyIR, a Python wrapper for IgBLAST v1.9, and V/J genes and CDR3 were assigned using IMGT germline references. Reads with weak V/J assignments (E-value above 1e-6), missing CDR3, stop codons, out-of-frame junctions, or ambiguous translated residues were removed. V3J clonotypes were defined as sequences sharing an identical inferred V gene, J gene, and CDR3 amino acid sequence. Percentage overlap between repertoires was computed as shared unique clonotypes divided by the size of the smaller repertoire. RTK rarefaction, the Chao1 estimator, and Recon v2.1 estimates of unobserved clonotypes were used to assess repertoire richness. Generation probabilities were computed with OLGA for all TCRbeta clonotypes obtained by the gDNA method from a few donors. Here the immuneACCESS table is served through TCRdb, limited to in-frame sequences with V and J called. Missing clones are a known gap in these copies; in checked studies unresolved V genes cover under half, and the rest lacks a known reason. V, J and clone size derive from that table, while D and trimming were established from the DNA sequence. In all, the sample holds approximately 2,000,000 clones, and approximately 90% of those were seen once. The top ten clones comprise approximately 0.4% of the sample.

V is cut by 2 bases and J by 0 bases, and the space between the germline ends is 11 bases. Taken from cysteine to phenylalanine, the CDR3 has 15 residues. Only the CDR3 DNA stays, 45 bases, in frame from base 1. Based on the germline V gene, the CDR1 and CDR2 sequences are SGHTA and FQGNSA. The paper as a whole reports these results and caveats: Higher generation probabilities were observed for clonotypes shared by all four sorted-subset donors than for non-shared clonotypes. Rarefaction of sorted-subset datasets indicated incomplete sequencing despite the large sequencing depth. Approximately 5% of naive CD4, 3% to 4% of naive CD8, roughly 2.5% of memory CD4, and approximately 0.39% of memory CD8 clonotypes were shared across a few donors. Pairwise subsampling led to the expectation that sequencing depth would affect the degree of clonotype sharing among donors. Because the study included only a small number of donors, the genetic and exposure-history diversity represented was limited. Estimated clonotype richness was generally larger for naive than for memory subsets. Sampling was restricted to blood, and TCR repertoires in tissue are likely to differ from TCR repertoires in blood.

Donors were healthy HIV-negative adults with no recently reported acute infections or vaccinations. Every donor was a Caucasian adult residing in Nashville, Tennessee, USA. CD4+ T cells were enriched by magnetic negative selection; naive cells were then positively selected on CD45RA, and the negative fraction formed the memory subset. Blood was obtained by leukapheresis, after which PBMCs were separated by Ficoll-Histopaque density gradient centrifugation and cryopreserved in liquid nitrogen vapor phase. Analytical flow cytometry was used to check the purity and quantity of every magnetically sorted T cell population. Each sorted fraction had its genomic DNA isolated and then quantified by UV absorbance on a Nanodrop 2000c. As for this clone: This receptor's antigen is unknown. No quality values exist for individual bases; no much larger clone is one base distant.

Sequencing was carried out using naive CD4+ T cells from PBMCs. The sample's cell subset or site, from its label and the paper: CD45RA+ positively selected. This chain joins TRBV7-2 to TRBJ2-7; TRBD1 is a possible D gene, resting on 6 matching bases. The receptor was isolated from a man between 18 and 29 years old in good health. Some clones in this sample may be carry-over from other donors' samples. The nucleotide sequence is given as TGTGCCAGCAGCTTAATCGGGACAACCTCCTACGAGCAGTACTTC. It encodes CASSLIGTTSYEQYF.